This T cell receptor (beta chain) was recovered during a study of early T cells in non-severe SARS-CoV-2 infection. For the study at large: From unsorted whole blood, bulk RNA was sequenced, and the chains remained unpaired.

TCRdb used MiXCR to reprocess the 5' RACE reads, holding one entry per CDR3 protein. Among roughly 69,000 distinct CDR3 sequences listed, about 10% were seen once. Sequencing input: whole blood. The sequence derives from an adult who was a healthcare worker with PCR-confirmed SARS-CoV-2 infection or an uninfected control (not recorded which).

The CDR3 region has the DNA TGCAGTGCTAGAGACAGGACAGGGAATTCACCCCTCCACTTT. It codes for CSARDRTGNSPLHF. V is TRBV20-1 and J is TRBJ1-6, with TRBD1 matching over 8 bases. After removal of 0 bases from V and 7 bases from J, the junction contained 2 bases not matched to a gene. This CDR3 has 14 amino acids. CDR1 is DFQATT, CDR2 SNEGSKA, per germline (reference sequence).